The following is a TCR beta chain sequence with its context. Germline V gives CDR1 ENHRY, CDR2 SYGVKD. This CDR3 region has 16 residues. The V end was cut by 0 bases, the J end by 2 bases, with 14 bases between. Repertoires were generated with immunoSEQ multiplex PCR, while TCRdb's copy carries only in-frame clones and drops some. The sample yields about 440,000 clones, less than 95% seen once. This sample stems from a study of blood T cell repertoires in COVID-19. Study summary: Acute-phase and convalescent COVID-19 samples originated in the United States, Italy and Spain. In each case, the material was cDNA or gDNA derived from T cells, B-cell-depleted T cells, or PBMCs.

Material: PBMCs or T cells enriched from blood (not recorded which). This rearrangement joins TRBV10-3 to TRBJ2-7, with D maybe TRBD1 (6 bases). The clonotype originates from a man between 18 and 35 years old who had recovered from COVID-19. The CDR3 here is CAISESSWGQPYEQYF. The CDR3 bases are TGTGCCATCAGTGAGTCATCTTGGGGGCAGCCCTACGAGCAGTACTTC.